One sample yielded the 7 T cell receptor beta chains listed below, sequenced in a study of cytomegalovirus exposure and HLA in healthy donors. Libraries were prepared by immunoSEQ multiplex PCR; TCRdb keeps only in-frame clonotypes and omits some of them. There are fewer than 95,000 clones in the sample; roughly 84% occur only once, and about 12% lies in the top ten. Sequenced input: PBMCs. Every receptor here comes from a woman aged 18-29 years in good health and CMV-seropositive.

This chain joins TRBV7-6 and TRBJ2-3, with 11 bases aligning to TRBD1. This CDR3 has 16 residues. The trim removed 5 bases at V and 6 bases at J, leaving 10 bases unmatched. CDR1 SGHVS and CDR2 FNYEAQ come from the germline V gene. Written as DNA, the CDR3 is TGTGCCAGCAGCACGGGGACAGGGGGGAGGTTGGATACGCAGTATTTT. Its protein product is CASSTGTGGRLDTQYF. Filled out from reference TRBV7-6 and TRBJ2-3, the complete variable domain reads GAGVSQSPRYKVTKRGQDVALRCDPISGHVSLYWYRQALGQGPEFLTYFNYEAQQDKSGLPNDRFSAERPEGSISTLTIQRTEQRDSAMYRCASSTGTGGRLDTQYFGPGTRLTVL.

The chain carries TRBV7-9 and TRBJ2-5; 8 bases agree with TRBD2. This CDR3 is 12 amino acids long. Germline loops: CDR1 SEHNR, CDR2 FQNEAQ (reference sequence). Trimming took 11 bases from V and 3 from J; bases not matched to a gene: 5. The CDR3 DNA is TGTGCCGCGCGGGGGGCGGAAGAGACCCAGTACTTC. Translated, it gives CAARGAEETQYF.

The chain employs TRBV5-1 and TRBJ1-2; D possibly corresponds to TRBD1 (6 bases). The V gene lost 6 bases and the J gene lost 1 base, with 13 bases spanning the gap. The CDR3 covers 14 residues. The germline V gene encodes CDR1 SGHRS and CDR2 YFSETQ. CDR3 residues: CASNPTGLNYGYTF. The CDR3, as DNA: TGCGCCAGCAACCCGACAGGACTTAACTATGGCTACACCTTC. The entire variable domain, with the rest obtained from reference TRBV5-1 and TRBJ1-2, is as follows: KAGVTQTPRYLIKTRGQQVTLSCSPISGHRSVSWYQQTPGQGLQFLFEYFSETQRNKGNFPGRFSGRQFSNSRSEMNVSTLELGDSALYLCASNPTGLNYGYTFGSGTRLTVV.

The V and J genes are TRBV4-1 and TRBJ2-5, with 10 bases fitting TRBD1. Trimming cost V 4 bases and J 4 bases; bases outside gene matches: 6. Germline V lookup: CDR1 MGHRA, CDR2 YSYEKL. The CDR3 is 15 residues long. The CDR3 nucleotides are TGCGCCAGCAGCCCTAAGACAGGGGGCGGAGAGACCCAGTACTTC. Translated: CASSPKTGGGETQYF.

There are a few counts of this clone. The chain combines TRBV21-1 with TRBJ2-7; TRBD1, the table's D call, lacks a check against the DNA. TRBV21-1 is reported as a pseudogene. This CDR3 has 12 amino acids. CDR3 in DNA: TGTGCCAGCAGCCCCAGCTCCTACGAGCAGTACTTC. Translated: CASSPSSYEQYF.

Here the CDR3 reads CASSAWEGGETQYF. CDR3 DNA: TGTGCCAGCAGCGCCTGGGAGGGTGGAGAGACCCAGTACTTC. V and J are TRBV9 and TRBJ2-5; TRBD2 agrees at 7 bases. CDR1 and CDR2 from the germline V gene are SGDLS and YYNGEE. This CDR3 is 14 amino acids long. V was clipped by 3 bases and J by 4 bases; unmatched bases: 6.

The chain has TRBV5-6 and TRBJ2-5, with 9 bases aligning to TRBD1. CDR3 length: 18 amino acids. CDR1 is SGHDT, CDR2 YYEEEE, per germline. The V segment lost 4 bases and the J segment 0 bases; nucleotides outside the gene matches: 13. The CDR3 loop reads CASSPIPTGTGYQETQYF. The CDR3 region has the DNA TGTGCCAGCAGCCCGATTCCGACCGGGACAGGGTACCAAGAGACCCAGTACTTC.